Listed here are 18 T cell receptor beta chains from one sample, sequenced in a study of cytomegalovirus exposure and HLA in healthy donors. PCR used 60 Vbeta primers and 13 Jbeta primers. Clones were read by immunoSEQ multiplex PCR, and TCRdb kept only the in-frame ones, dropping some. This repertoire shows roughly 140,000 clones, over 75% found once; its top ten account for less than 2%. Sequences were obtained from PBMCs. Source of these receptors: a woman aged 30 to 39 in good health and CMV-seronegative.

V gene TRBV5-1 combines with J gene TRBJ1-1; D is uncertain. The CDR3 totals 14 residues. V dropped 0 bases and J dropped 0 bases, with 6 bases sitting between them. Germline CDR1 SGHRS, CDR2 YFSETQ. Written as DNA, the CDR3 is TGCGCCAGCAGCTTGGGACATATGAACACTGAAGCTTTCTTT. It encodes CASSLGHMNTEAFF. Based on the CDR3 plus reference TRBV5-1 and TRBJ1-1, the full variable domain is KAGVTQTPRYLIKTRGQQVTLSCSPISGHRSVSWYQQTPGQGLQFLFEYFSETQRNKGNFPGRFSGRQFSNSRSEMNVSTLELGDSALYLCASSLGHMNTEAFFGQGTRLTVV.

This rearrangement joins TRBV6-5 to TRBJ2-7; maybe TRBD2 (5 bases). Trimming stripped 5 bases from V and 5 bases from J, with 10 bases between. The CDR3 consists of 12 residues. CDR1 and CDR2 (germline): MNHEY, SVGAGI. The CDR3 is CASSGSADEQYF. CDR3 nucleotide sequence: TGTGCCAGCAGTGGTAGCGCCGACGAGCAGTACTTC.

The genes are TRBV30 and TRBJ2-1; TRBD1 agrees at 9 bases. The V segment lost 0 bases and the J segment 5 bases; nucleotides outside the gene matches: 5. The CDR3 spans 15 residues. Germline CDR1 reads GTSNPN; CDR2 reads SVGIG (reference sequence). CDR3 in amino acids: CAWSVGTGSHNEQFF. The CDR3 DNA reads TGTGCCTGGAGTGTAGGGACAGGGTCCCACAATGAGCAGTTCTTC.

The rearrangement joins TRBV27 to TRBJ1-2, with D perhaps matching TRBD1 (5 bases). Trimming shortened V by 8 bases and J by 3 bases, and 28 bases separated the two germline ends. From germline, CDR1 is MNHEY and CDR2 SMNVEV (reference sequence). This CDR3 comprises 18 residues. CDR3 bases: TGTGCCAGCGGCCCCCGAATCCCTTCAGGGCCGTGGGACTATGGCTACACCTTC. It specifies CASGPRIPSGPWDYGYTF.

V and J are TRBV29-1 and TRBJ1-2, with 8 bases fitting TRBD1. The V gene's germline CDR1 is SQVTM and CDR2 ANQGSEA. CDR3 size: 14 residues. With V trimmed by 6 bases and J by 6 bases, 12 bases remained unmatched. As DNA, the CDR3 is TGCAGCGTAGGGAGGTCGGACAGGGTGGATGGCTACACCTTC. It is translated as CSVGRSDRVDGYTF. The full variable domain, completed using reference TRBV29-1 and TRBJ1-2, is SAVISQKPSRDICQRGTSLTIQCQVDSQVTMMFWYRQQPGQSLTLIATANQGSEATYESGFVIDKFPISRPNLTFSTLTVSNMSPEDSSIYLCSVGRSDRVDGYTFGSGTRLTVV.

V gene TRBV10-3 combines with J gene TRBJ2-3; 14 nucleotides agree with TRBD2. The germline V gene encodes CDR1 ENHRY and CDR2 SYGVKD. Germline trimming cut 4 bases from V and 0 bases from J; bases unmatched to any gene: 6. This CDR3 is built from 18 residues. For the CDR3, the DNA is TGTGCCATCAGTGCCGGGACTAGCGGGGGCCGTAGCACAGATACGCAGTATTTT. Its protein product is CAISAGTSGGRSTDTQYF.

The chain links TRBV6-1 to TRBJ1-2; D is perhaps TRBD1 (6 bases). Trimming took off 7 bases at V and 4 bases at J, with 10 bases between the two ends. Germline V gives CDR1 MNHNS, CDR2 SASEGT. This CDR3 spans 12 amino acids. Written as DNA, the CDR3 is TGTGCCAGCACCGGACAGCCCTATGGCTACACCTTC. Amino acids: CASTGQPYGYTF.

The table lists this clone with a few counts. V gene TRBV2 combines with J gene TRBJ1-1; D gene ambiguous. CDR1 and CDR2 (germline): SNHLY, FYNNEI. V was cut by 7 bases and J by 5 bases, with 20 bases left in between. The length of the CDR3 is 15 residues. Written as DNA, the CDR3 is TGTGCCAGCAACCCCTCGGGGTCGCGGAGGACTGAAGCTTTCTTT. Translating gives CASNPSGSRRTEAFF. Full variable domain (remainder filled in from reference TRBV2 and TRBJ1-1): EPEVTQTPSHQVTQMGQEVILRCVPISNHLYFYWYRQILGQKVEFLVSFYNNEISEKSEIFDDQFSVERPDGSNFTLKIRSTKLEDSAMYFCASNPSGSRRTEAFFGQGTRLTVV.

The genes are TRBV5-1 and TRBJ2-1, with D unresolved. Germline V gene data show CDR1 as SGHRS and CDR2 as YFSETQ. V lost 0 bases and J 7 bases, leaving 8 bases between the germline ends. CDR3 size: 13 residues. CDR3 region: CASSLVAANEQFF. CDR3 nucleotide sequence: TGCGCCAGCAGCTTGGTAGCTGCGAATGAGCAGTTCTTC.

The chain carries TRBV18 and TRBJ2-7; D is possibly TRBD1 (6 bases). With 2 bases removed from V and 7 bases from J, the gap between germline ends came to 12 bases. In germline, CDR1 is KGHSH, CDR2 LQKENI. CDR3 length equals 13 residues. The CDR3 sequence: CASSPSSGTEQYF. Here the CDR3 DNA reads TGTGCCAGCTCACCATCTTCCGGGACAGAGCAGTACTTC.

The chain recombines TRBV4-1 with TRBJ1-3; D not resolved. Trimming removed 1 base from V and 0 bases from J, with 7 bases in between. This CDR3 has 15 residues. CDR1 MGHRA and CDR2 YSYEKL come from the germline V gene. CDR3 protein: CASSQVGVSGNTIYF. The CDR3 bases are TGCGCCAGCAGCCAAGTGGGCGTCTCTGGAAACACCATATATTTT.

The gene calls are TRBV6-6 and TRBJ1-5; possibly TRBD1 for D (5 bases). The CDR3 spans 14 residues. Per germline, CDR1 MNHNY and CDR2 SVGAGI (reference sequence). Trimming removed 5 bases at V and 2 bases at J, with 10 bases between. The DNA for the CDR3 is TGTGCCAGCAGTGATAACAGGCGCAATCAGCCCCAGCATTTT. Translation: CASSDNRRNQPQHF.

This chain links TRBV5-1 with TRBJ2-7; the match to TRBD2 covers 11 bases. Germline V lookup: CDR1 SGHRS, CDR2 YFSETQ. This CDR3 comprises 15 residues. Germline trimming cut 0 bases from V and 3 bases from J; bases unmatched to any gene: 2. CDR3 in DNA: TGCGCCAGCAGCTTGGAAACTAGCGGGGGCTACGAGCAGTACTTC. Encoded protein: CASSLETSGGYEQYF.

The table lists this clone with a few counts. V is TRBV6-6 and J is TRBJ1-2, with D maybe TRBD1 (5 bases). Between the trimmed V and J ends, which lost 9 bases and 2 bases, there was a span of 13 bases. CDR3 size: 13 residues. Per the germline V gene, CDR1 is MNHNY and CDR2 is SVGAGI (reference sequence). The CDR3 region has the DNA TGTGCCAGTTCCCCGGGGGGGAACTATGGCTACACCTTC. Amino acid sequence: CASSPGGNYGYTF.

This clone was seen repeatedly, ten times or more. The J gene is TRBJ2-6, the V gene TRBV6-4; 9 bases match TRBD2. Losses at the gene ends were 3 bases for V and 0 bases for J; bases not matched to a gene: 0. The germline V gene has CDR1 MRHNA and CDR2 SNTAGT. The CDR3 loop spans 16 amino acids. CDR3 residues: CASSDSGGSGANVLTF. The CDR3 DNA follows: TGTGCCAGCAGTGATAGCGGGGGCTCTGGGGCCAACGTCCTGACTTTC.

This clone came up once. V gene TRBV7-2 combines with J gene TRBJ2-2, with 8 bases aligning to TRBD2. V dropped 2 bases and J dropped 7; count of bases not matched to a gene: 12. Germline-derived CDR1 and CDR2 are SGHTA and FQGNSA. This CDR3 has 17 amino acids. The CDR3 nucleotides read TGTGCCAGCAGCTTAAGTAGCCGGGGGGGCCGGGGCGGGGAGCTGTTTTTT. This sequence encodes CASSLSSRGGRGGELFF.

The CDR3 region is CASSLSGGATQYF. DNA of the CDR3: TGTGCCAGCAGCTTGAGCGGGGGGGCCACACAGTACTTC. The chain combines TRBV7-9 with TRBJ2-4, with 10 bases fitting TRBD2. The junction had 6 bases not matched to a gene; V was cut back by 3 bases and J by 13 bases. Germline CDR1 SEHNR, CDR2 FQNEAQ (reference sequence). This CDR3 region has 13 residues.

This rearrangement joins TRBV7-7 to TRBJ2-1; TRBD1 aligns across 12 bases. The length of the CDR3 is 15 residues. Germline CDR1 reads SSHAT; CDR2 reads FNYEAQ (reference sequence). With 5 bases clipped from V and 5 bases from J, the junction kept 4 bases outside the gene matches. The CDR3 bases are TGTGCCAGCAGCCAGGGGACAGGGGGCCACAATGAGCAGTTCTTC. Translation: CASSQGTGGHNEQFF.